These 29 T cell receptor beta chains originate from one sample sequenced in a study of OX40 agonist ivuxolimab in advanced cancers. The repertoire was sequenced with immunoSEQ multiplex PCR; TCRdb's copy has only in-frame clones and lacks some. The sample gives tens of thousands of clones, around 90% of which show up once; more than 5.5% is in the top ten. Sequencing was performed on CD4+ or CD8+ T cells sorted from blood, taken in a trial of the OX40 agonist ivuxolimab. The receptors come from an adult with an advanced solid tumor such as melanoma, head and neck, liver or kidney cancer.

The CDR3 region is CASSVSLETQYF. CDR3 bases: TGTGCCAGCAGCGTTTCCCTTGAGACGCAGTATTTT. The V and J genes are TRBV9 and TRBJ2-3; D gene uncertain. The V gene's germline CDR1 is SGDLS and CDR2 YYNGEE. The CDR3 runs 12 residues. V was shortened by 2 bases and J by 9 bases, with 10 bases between the two germline ends.

This chain uses TRBV11-2 with TRBJ2-3; D is uncertain. This CDR3 is built from 16 residues. V lost 1 base, J lost 1 base, and 12 bases lay in between. From germline, CDR1 is SGHAT and CDR2 FQNNGV. CDR3 sequence: CASSLGPVLRTDTQYF. CDR3 nucleotide sequence: TGTGCCAGCAGCTTAGGGCCGGTCCTACGCACAGATACGCAGTATTTT.

This sequence joins TRBV28 and TRBJ1-2; tentatively, D is TRBD1 (6 bases). V was shortened by 8 bases and J by 6 bases, with 22 bases between the two germline ends. Germline V gene lookup returns CDR1 MDHEN and CDR2 SYDVKM. CDR3 length equals 15 residues. CDR3 DNA sequence: TGTGCCAGCGGGGGACATCCCGCCGTCGGTAATGGCTACACCTTC. Encoded protein: CASGGHPAVGNGYTF.

CDR3 protein: CASSHTRISYEQYF. The DNA of the CDR3 is TGTGCCAGCAGCCACACTAGGATATCCTACGAGCAGTACTTC. The chain uses TRBV4-2 and TRBJ2-7, with a weak D call TRBD2 (5 bases). The CDR3 runs to 14 residues. Trimming took off 3 bases at V and 1 base at J, with 10 bases between the two ends. Germline V CDR1 and CDR2: LGHNA, YNFKEQ.

The V call is TRBV2, the J call TRBJ1-2; perhaps TRBD1 as D (6 bases). Trimming pared 7 bases from V and 13 bases from J, leaving 16 bases between. The CDR3 runs 11 residues. The germline CDR1 and CDR2 sequences are SNHLY and FYNNEI. CDR3 DNA sequence: TGTGCCAGCAACGAACCAGGGGCAGGCACCTTC. This codes for CASNEPGAGTF. The variable domain in full, completed from reference TRBV2 and TRBJ1-2, reads EPEVTQTPSHQVTQMGQEVILRCVPISNHLYFYWYRQILGQKVEFLVSFYNNEISEKSEIFDDQFSVERPDGSNFTLKIRSTKLEDSAMYFCASNEPGAGTFGSGTRLTVV.

With regard to this clone: The same CDR3 also results from other DNA sequences found in this sample. DNA of the CDR3: TGTGCCTGGAGTGATACAGATACGCAGTATTTT. It codes for CAWSDTDTQYF. V and J are TRBV30 and TRBJ2-3; D remains unclear. V was pared by 1 base and J by 3 bases, with 2 bases between. Germline V gene data show CDR1 as GTSNPN and CDR2 as SVGIG (reference sequence). This CDR3 contains 11 residues. The whole variable domain, filled in from reference TRBV30 and TRBJ2-3, reads SQTIHQWPATLVQPVGSPLSLECTVEGTSNPNLYWYRQAAGRGLQLLFYSVGIGQISSEVPQNLSASRPQDRQFILSSKKLLLSDSGFYLCAWSDTDTQYFGPGTRLTVL.

The chain uses TRBV7-2 and TRBJ2-2; 7 nucleotides align to TRBD2. The CDR3 has 15 residues. The V and J ends lost 1 base and 6 bases, in that order; junction bases with no gene match: 5. The germline V gene encodes CDR1 SGHTA and CDR2 FQGNSA. In DNA form, the CDR3 reads TGTGCCAGCAGCTTAGTGTTACGGGGGGCCGGGGAGCTGTTTTTT. Protein: CASSLVLRGAGELFF.

The V gene is TRBV28, the J gene TRBJ1-2; the match to TRBD1 covers 9 bases. The V gene end was trimmed by 5 bases and the J gene end by 3 bases; junction bases not matched to a gene: 1. The CDR3 runs 13 residues. CDR1 MDHEN and CDR2 SYDVKM come from the germline V gene. The CDR3 DNA is TGTGCCAGCAGTGGACAGGGGCACTATGGCTACACCTTC. Encoded protein: CASSGQGHYGYTF.

This clone was recorded only once. The CDR3 sequence is CASTTGVIVYEQYF. Here the CDR3 DNA reads TGTGCCAGCACCACAGGGGTTATAGTCTACGAGCAGTACTTC. This chain uses TRBV2 with TRBJ2-7; 7 bases are a match to TRBD1. Germline values: CDR1 SNHLY, CDR2 FYNNEI. J lost 3 bases, V lost 7 bases, and 9 bases had no gene match. This CDR3 is built from 14 residues.

The chain is built from TRBV5-4 and TRBJ2-3; D is perhaps TRBD1 (6 bases). The CDR3 consists of 17 residues. The V end lost 0 bases, the J end lost 5 bases, and 19 bases lay between the germline ends. The germline V gene encodes CDR1 SGHNT and CDR2 YYREEE (reference sequence). The CDR3 region is CASSLGGPAQLGDTQYF. The DNA for the CDR3 is TGTGCCAGCAGCTTGGGGGGGCCGGCACAATTAGGAGATACGCAGTATTTT.

Note on this clone: Other DNA sequences in this specimen translate into the identical CDR3. The chain has TRBV29-1 and TRBJ2-7; D may be TRBD2 (6 bases). V lost 4 bases to trimming and J lost 2 bases, with 6 bases between them. Germline V gene data show CDR1 as SQVTM and CDR2 as ANQGSEA. The CDR3 runs 11 residues. The CDR3 nucleotides read TGCAGCGTTGGGGGGGCCTACGAGCAGTACTTC. It translates to CSVGGAYEQYF.

The gene calls are TRBV7-8 and TRBJ1-5; D is perhaps TRBD1 (6 bases). Trimming removed 3 bases at V and 0 bases at J, with 12 bases between. The CDR3 covers 16 residues. CDR1 and CDR2 (germline): SGHVS, FQNEAQ. The chain's CDR3 is CASSLGGAFSNQPQHF. The CDR3 coding sequence is TGTGCCAGCAGCTTGGGGGGCGCGTTTAGCAATCAGCCCCAGCATTTT. The variable domain in full, with the rest retrieved from reference TRBV7-8 and TRBJ1-5, is GAGVSQSPRYKVAKRGQDVALRCDPISGHVSLFWYQQALGQGPEFLTYFQNEAQLDKSGLPSDRFFAERPEGSVSTLKIQRTQQEDSAVYLCASSLGGAFSNQPQHFGDGTRLSIL.

V and J are TRBV19 and TRBJ1-1; 9 bases match TRBD1. V trimming: 3 bases; J trimming: 10 bases; junction bases outside the gene matches: 6. The CDR3 extends over 13 amino acids. Germline loops: CDR1 LNHDA, CDR2 SQIVND (reference sequence). DNA of the CDR3: TGTGCCAGTAGTATCTTGACAGGGGGAGTAGCTTTCTTT. Its protein product is CASSILTGGVAFF.

The chain has TRBV7-3 and TRBJ2-5; 13 bases align to TRBD2. CDR3 length: 16 amino acids. Per germline, CDR1 SGHTA and CDR2 FQGTGA. The ends lost 3 bases at V and 4 bases at J; junction bases unmatched: 5. In DNA, the CDR3 is TGTGCCAGCAGCTTTCGGACTAGCGGGAGTCGAGAGACCCAGTACTTC. Amino acid sequence: CASSFRTSGSRETQYF.

This chain links TRBV9 with TRBJ2-1; 10 bases map to TRBD1. The length of the CDR3 is 16 residues. V gave up 4 bases and J gave up 8 bases; unmatched junction bases: 12. Germline loops: CDR1 SGDLS, CDR2 YYNGEE. The CDR3 coding sequence is TGTGCCAGCAGCCCGGGACAGGGGACGATTTCCCATGAGCAGTTCTTC. Amino acids: CASSPGQGTISHEQFF. The variable domain in full, completed from reference TRBV9 and TRBJ2-1, reads DSGVTQTPKHLITATGQRVTLRCSPRSGDLSVYWYQQSLDQGLQFLIQYYNGEERAKGNILERFSAQQFPDLHSELNLSSLELGDSALYFCASSPGQGTISHEQFFGPGTRLTVL.

V is TRBV5-1 and J is TRBJ1-4; D is ambiguous. V lost 3 bases, J lost 0 bases, and 9 bases lay in between. Looked up from germline, CDR1 is SGHRS and CDR2 is YFSETQ. This CDR3 has 15 amino acids. The CDR3 region has the DNA TGCGCCAGCAGCTCGGAGGGAGCAACTAATGAAAAACTGTTTTTT. Its protein product is CASSSEGATNEKLFF.

The chain couples TRBV2 to TRBJ1-1; 7 bases map to TRBD1. The length of the CDR3 is 15 residues. After removal of 6 bases from V and 0 bases from J, the junction contained 7 bases not matched to a gene. Germline CDR1 is SNHLY and CDR2 is FYNNEI. The CDR3 sequence is CASRKTTGVNTEAFF. CDR3 bases: TGTGCCAGCAGGAAGACCACAGGGGTGAACACTGAAGCTTTCTTT. Together with reference TRBV2 and TRBJ1-1, the CDR3 gives the full variable domain: EPEVTQTPSHQVTQMGQEVILRCVPISNHLYFYWYRQILGQKVEFLVSFYNNEISEKSEIFDDQFSVERPDGSNFTLKIRSTKLEDSAMYFCASRKTTGVNTEAFFGQGTRLTVV.

This clone was counted once. This chain links TRBV7-8 with TRBJ2-3; 13 positions match TRBD2. Germline assignment: CDR1 SGHVS and CDR2 FQNEAQ. The CDR3 extends over 18 amino acids. With V trimmed by 4 bases and J by 3 bases, 10 bases remained unmatched. The CDR3 DNA reads TGTGCCAGCAGCTCGGGACTAGCGGGACAGAGTGGTACAGATACGCAGTATTTT. Its protein product is CASSSGLAGQSGTDTQYF.

The chain couples TRBV6-6 to TRBJ2-5, with no clear D. The germline V and J ends were trimmed by 3 bases and 5 bases, with 10 bases remaining between them. The germline CDR1 and CDR2 sequences are MNHNY and SVGAGI (reference sequence). This CDR3 is 13 amino acids long. CDR3 in amino acids: CASSYMFVETQYF. In nucleotides, the CDR3 is TGTGCCAGCAGTTATATGTTTGTGGAGACCCAGTACTTC.

This clone was picked up one time. The chain combines TRBV28 with TRBJ1-5; maybe TRBD1 (6 bases). Germline CDR1 and CDR2: MDHEN and SYDVKM. Trimming removed 3 bases at V and 6 bases at J, with 18 bases between. The CDR3 has 16 residues. The CDR3 spells CASSFIGQGRVQPQHF. The CDR3 DNA sequence: TGTGCCAGCAGTTTTATAGGTCAGGGGAGGGTTCAGCCCCAGCATTTT.

The genes are TRBV27 and TRBJ1-1; D is ambiguous. The CDR3 has 13 residues. Germline V CDR1 and CDR2: MNHEY, SMNVEV (reference sequence). With 3 bases removed from V and 0 bases from J, the gap between germline ends came to 5 bases. In DNA form, the CDR3 reads TGTGCCAGCAGTTTTTTAATGAACACTGAAGCTTTCTTT. Its protein is CASSFLMNTEAFF.

The chain couples TRBV7-3 to TRBJ2-3; 7 nucleotides align to TRBD1. J gave up 0 bases and V 2 bases, and 5 bases lay outside the gene matches. The germline gives CDR1 SGHTA, CDR2 FQGTGA. CDR3 size: 16 residues. The CDR3 DNA follows: TGTGCCAGCAGCTTAGGCCGGGACAGAAGCACAGATACGCAGTATTTT. Its translation is CASSLGRDRSTDTQYF.

The genes are TRBV28 and TRBJ1-6; D is undetermined. Looked up from germline, CDR1 is MDHEN and CDR2 is SYDVKM. V was clipped by 3 bases and J by 7 bases, with 7 bases between them. This CDR3 is built from 13 residues. CDR3 protein: CASSFFGNSPLHF. In DNA, the CDR3 is TGTGCCAGCAGTTTCTTCGGGAATTCACCCCTCCACTTT.

This clone was seen once. CDR3 sequence: CASIPGQGYGYTF. The CDR3 nucleotides are TGTGCCAGCATCCCCGGACAGGGCTATGGCTACACCTTC. The chain carries TRBV5-6 and TRBJ1-2; 8 bases are shared with TRBD1. V lost 6 bases and J lost 4; bases outside the gene matches: 5. The CDR3 is 13 residues long. CDR1 SGHDT and CDR2 YYEEEE come from the germline V gene.

This clone was found once. This chain connects TRBV7-3 to TRBJ2-2, with D possibly being TRBD2 (6 bases). Trimming took off 3 bases at V and 7 bases at J, with 12 bases between the two ends. Germline V gene sequence: CDR1 SGHTA, CDR2 FQGTGA. The CDR3 has 14 residues. CDR3 DNA: TGTGCCAGCAGCTTGGGGGGACCAAGCGGGGAGCTGTTTTTT. Its translation: CASSLGGPSGELFF. Filled out from reference TRBV7-3 and TRBJ2-2, the complete variable domain reads GAGVSQTPSNKVTEKGKYVELRCDPISGHTALYWYRQSLGQGPEFLIYFQGTGAADDSGLPNDRFFAVRPEGSVSTLKIQRTERGDSAVYLCASSLGGPSGELFFGEGSRLTVL.

The V gene is TRBV7-2, the J gene TRBJ1-2, with 9 bases lining up with TRBD1. CDR3 length equals 14 residues. Germline V gene sequence: CDR1 SGHTA, CDR2 FQGNSA. The trim removed 6 bases at V and 4 bases at J, leaving 6 bases unmatched. Here the CDR3 reads CASSYLQGAYGYTF. CDR3 DNA: TGTGCCAGCAGTTATCTACAGGGGGCCTATGGCTACACCTTC.

The chain uses TRBV5-1 and TRBJ2-5; 10 nucleotides agree with TRBD2. The J call may not be correct, given that the DNA end is closer to TRBJ2-7. The germline V gene encodes CDR1 SGHRS and CDR2 YFSETQ. The CDR3 is made up of 15 amino acids. The CDR3 sequence is CASSQLAGTTYEQYF. As DNA, the CDR3 is TGCGCCAGCAGCCAACTAGCGGGGACGACCTACGAGCAGTACTTC.

This rearrangement joins TRBV2 to TRBJ1-5; D gene uncertain. This CDR3 has 13 amino acids. Trimming left V 4 bases short and J 7 bases short, with 11 bases between. CDR1 and CDR2 from the germline V gene are SNHLY and FYNNEI. The CDR3 bases are TGTGCCAGCAGTGGGGATTCAGGACAGCCCCAGCATTTT. This encodes CASSGDSGQPQHF.

The CDR3 protein is CASSFGDIFNTGELFF. The CDR3 DNA reads TGTGCCAGCAGCTTCGGGGACATCTTTAACACCGGGGAGCTGTTTTTT. The V and J genes are TRBV7-6 and TRBJ2-2; possible D gene TRBD1, 6 bases. CDR3 length: 16 amino acids. The germline V gene has CDR1 SGHVS and CDR2 FNYEAQ. Trimming stripped 3 bases from V and 2 bases from J, with 13 bases between.